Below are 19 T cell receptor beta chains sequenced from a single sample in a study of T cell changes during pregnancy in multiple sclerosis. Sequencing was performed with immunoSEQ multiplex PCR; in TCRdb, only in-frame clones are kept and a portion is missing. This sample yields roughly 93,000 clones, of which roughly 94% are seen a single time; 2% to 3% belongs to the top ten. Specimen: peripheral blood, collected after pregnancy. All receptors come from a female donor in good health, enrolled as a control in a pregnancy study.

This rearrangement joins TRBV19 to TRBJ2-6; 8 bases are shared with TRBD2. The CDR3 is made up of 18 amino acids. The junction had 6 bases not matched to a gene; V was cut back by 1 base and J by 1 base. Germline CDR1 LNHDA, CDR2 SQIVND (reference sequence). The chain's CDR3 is CASSIAGGARSGANVLTF. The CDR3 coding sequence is TGTGCCAGTAGTATAGCGGGGGGGGCGCGTTCTGGGGCCAACGTCCTGACTTTC.

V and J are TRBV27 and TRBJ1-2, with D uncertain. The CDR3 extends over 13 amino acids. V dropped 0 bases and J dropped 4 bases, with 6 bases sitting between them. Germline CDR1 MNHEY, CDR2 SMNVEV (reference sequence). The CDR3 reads CASSLSGSYGYTF. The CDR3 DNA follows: TGTGCCAGCAGTTTATCCGGGAGCTATGGCTACACCTTC.

The DNA of the CDR3 is TGTGCCAGCAGCCTCCCTGAGACATACAATCAGCCCCAGCATTTT. Amino acid sequence: CASSLPETYNQPQHF. The rearrangement joins TRBV28 to TRBJ1-5; D remains unclear. V gave up 6 bases and J gave up 3 bases, with 15 bases separating them. Per the germline V gene, CDR1 is MDHEN and CDR2 is SYDVKM. This CDR3 comprises 15 residues. The entire variable domain, with the rest obtained from reference TRBV28 and TRBJ1-5, is as follows: DVKVTQSSRYLVKRTGEKVFLECVQDMDHENMFWYRQDPGLGLRLIYFSYDVKMKEKGDIPEGYSVSREKKERFSLILESASTNQTSMYLCASSLPETYNQPQHFGDGTRLSIL.

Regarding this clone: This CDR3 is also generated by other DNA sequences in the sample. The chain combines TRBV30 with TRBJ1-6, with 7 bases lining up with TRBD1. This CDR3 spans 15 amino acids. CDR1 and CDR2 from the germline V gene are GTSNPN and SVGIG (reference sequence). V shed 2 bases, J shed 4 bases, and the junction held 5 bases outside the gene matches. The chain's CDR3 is CAWSPPGQYNSPLHF. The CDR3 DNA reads TGTGCCTGGAGTCCCCCGGGACAGTATAATTCACCCCTCCACTTT.

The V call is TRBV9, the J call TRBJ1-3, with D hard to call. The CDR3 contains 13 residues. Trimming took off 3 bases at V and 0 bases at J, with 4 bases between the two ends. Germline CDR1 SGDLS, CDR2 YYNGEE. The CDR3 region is CASSAYSGNTIYF. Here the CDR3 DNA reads TGTGCCAGCAGCGCTTACTCTGGAAACACCATATATTTT.

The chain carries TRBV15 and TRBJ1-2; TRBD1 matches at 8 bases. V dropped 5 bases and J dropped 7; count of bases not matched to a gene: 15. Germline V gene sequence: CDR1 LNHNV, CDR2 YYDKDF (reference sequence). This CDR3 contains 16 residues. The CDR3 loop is CATSRISGGVEGGYTF. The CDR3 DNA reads TGTGCCACCAGCCGCATCTCAGGGGGCGTCGAAGGTGGCTACACCTTC.

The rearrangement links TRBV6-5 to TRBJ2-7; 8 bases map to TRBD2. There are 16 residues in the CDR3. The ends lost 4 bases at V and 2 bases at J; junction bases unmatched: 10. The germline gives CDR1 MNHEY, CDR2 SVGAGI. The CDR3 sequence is CASSSPGRGPTYEQYF. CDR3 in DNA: TGTGCCAGCAGTTCCCCCGGGAGGGGTCCCACCTACGAGCAGTACTTC.

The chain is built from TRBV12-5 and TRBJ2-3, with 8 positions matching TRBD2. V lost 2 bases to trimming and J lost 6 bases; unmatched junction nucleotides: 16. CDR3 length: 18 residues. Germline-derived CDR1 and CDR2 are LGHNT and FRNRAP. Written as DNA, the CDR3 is TGTGCTAGTGGTTTGCCCTCTCGCGGGAGGACTTGGGGGGATACGCAGTATTTT. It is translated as CASGLPSRGRTWGDTQYF.

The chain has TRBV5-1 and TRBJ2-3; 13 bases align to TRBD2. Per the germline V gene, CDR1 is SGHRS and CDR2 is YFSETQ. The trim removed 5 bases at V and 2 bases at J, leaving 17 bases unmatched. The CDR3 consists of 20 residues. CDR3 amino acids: CASSFIWTSGSRSNTDTQYF. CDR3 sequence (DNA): TGCGCCAGCAGTTTCATCTGGACTAGCGGGAGTCGCTCGAACACAGATACGCAGTATTTT.

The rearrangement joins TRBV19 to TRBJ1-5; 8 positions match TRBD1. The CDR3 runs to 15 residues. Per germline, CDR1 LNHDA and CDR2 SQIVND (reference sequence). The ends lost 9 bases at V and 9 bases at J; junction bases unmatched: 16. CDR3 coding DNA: TGTGCCAGCAAGTATCTTCATCAGGGGGCATCGCCCCAGCATTTT. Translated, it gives CASKYLHQGASPQHF.

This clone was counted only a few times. DNA for the CDR3: TGTGCCAGCAGCTTAAGGCAGGCCTCCTACGAGCAGTACTTC. Translating it yields CASSLRQASYEQYF. The V gene is TRBV7-9, the J gene TRBJ2-7; the D is unclear. CDR1 is SEHNR, CDR2 FQNEAQ, per germline (reference sequence). The germline V and J ends were trimmed by 2 bases and 0 bases, with 8 bases remaining between them. The CDR3 covers 14 residues.

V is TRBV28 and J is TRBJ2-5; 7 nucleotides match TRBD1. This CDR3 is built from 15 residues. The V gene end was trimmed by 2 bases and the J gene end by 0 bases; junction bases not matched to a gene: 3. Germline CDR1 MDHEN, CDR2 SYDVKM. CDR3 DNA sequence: TGTGCCAGCAGTTTAGGCAGGGGGTACCAAGAGACCCAGTACTTC. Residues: CASSLGRGYQETQYF.

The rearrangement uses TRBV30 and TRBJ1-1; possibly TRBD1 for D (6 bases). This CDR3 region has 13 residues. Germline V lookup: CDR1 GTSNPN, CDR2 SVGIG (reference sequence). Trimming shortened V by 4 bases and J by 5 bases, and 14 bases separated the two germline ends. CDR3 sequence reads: CAWTTGLETEAFF. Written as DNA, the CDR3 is TGTGCCTGGACAACAGGGCTTGAGACTGAAGCTTTCTTT.

The CDR3 here is CARRTFTTDTQYF. CDR3 nucleotides: TGTGCCAGGCGGACATTCACCACAGATACGCAGTATTTT. This sequence joins TRBV6-6 and TRBJ2-3, with TRBD1 as a possible D gene (5 bases). The ends were cut back, 9 bases at V and 2 bases at J, with 12 bases in the middle. CDR1 MNHNY and CDR2 SVGAGI come from the germline V gene (reference sequence). The CDR3 length is 13 residues.

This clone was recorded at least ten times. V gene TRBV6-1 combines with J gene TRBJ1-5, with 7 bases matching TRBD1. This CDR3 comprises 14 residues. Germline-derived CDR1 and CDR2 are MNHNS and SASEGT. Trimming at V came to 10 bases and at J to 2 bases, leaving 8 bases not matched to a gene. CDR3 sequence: CATETGEGNQPQHF. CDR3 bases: TGTGCCACCGAAACAGGGGAGGGCAATCAGCCCCAGCATTTT.

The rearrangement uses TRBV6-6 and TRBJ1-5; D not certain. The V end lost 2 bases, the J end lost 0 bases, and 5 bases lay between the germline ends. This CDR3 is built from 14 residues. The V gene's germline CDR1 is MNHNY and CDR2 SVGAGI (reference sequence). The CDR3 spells CASSYAGSNQPQHF. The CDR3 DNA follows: TGTGCCAGCAGTTACGCGGGTAGCAATCAGCCCCAGCATTTT.

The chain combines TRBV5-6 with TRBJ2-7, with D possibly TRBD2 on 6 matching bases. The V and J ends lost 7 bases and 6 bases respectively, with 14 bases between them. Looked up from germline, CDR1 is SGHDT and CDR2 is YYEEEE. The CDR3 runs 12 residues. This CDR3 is CASGLGGGEQYF. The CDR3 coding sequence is TGTGCCAGCGGCCTTGGGGGAGGCGAGCAGTACTTC.

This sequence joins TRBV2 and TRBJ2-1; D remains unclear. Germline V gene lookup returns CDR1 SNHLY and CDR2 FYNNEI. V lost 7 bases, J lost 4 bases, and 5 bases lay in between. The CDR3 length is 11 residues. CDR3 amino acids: CASNRYNEQFF. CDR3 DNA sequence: TGTGCCAGCAACAGATACAATGAGCAGTTCTTC.

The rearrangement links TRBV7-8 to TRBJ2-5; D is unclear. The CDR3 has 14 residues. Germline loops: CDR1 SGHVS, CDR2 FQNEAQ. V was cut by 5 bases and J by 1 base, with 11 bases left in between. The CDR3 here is CASSLRRLQETQYF. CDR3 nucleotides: TGTGCCAGCAGCCTCCGTAGACTCCAAGAGACCCAGTACTTC.